This T cell receptor (beta chain) was sequenced in a study of molecular identifiers for immune sequencing clone quantification. Regarding the study as a whole: Over 99% of CMV-specific effector molecules, but under 1% of naive ones, were in clones above 20 copies. Highly expanded clones may be undercounted when identical TCR molecules share barcodes.

TCRdb independently ran MiXCR on the PCR reads; one entry per CDR3 protein. The repertoire holds 490,000 or so distinct CDR3 sequences, with 25% as singletons. The CDR3 spans 16 residues. CDR1 SGHRS and CDR2 YFSETQ come from the germline V gene. Trimming shortened V by 4 bases and J by 2 bases, and 15 bases separated the two germline ends. This clonotype occurred a few times. Its antigen is unknown. The origin of this receptor is a human donor in good health. Some libraries in this study had Jurkat cell RNA spiked in. The V call is TRBV5-1, the J call TRBJ2-2, with D maybe TRBD1 (7 bases). The sample was naive CD8+ T cells from blood, with Jurkat cell RNA spiked in. Subset given: FACS-sorted CD8+CD4-CCR7+CD45RA+ naive T cells. CDR3 sequence (DNA): TGCGCCAGCAGCCCCAGGGGGGCGCAAAACACCGGGGAGCTGTTTTTT. Its protein product is CASSPRGAQNTGELFF.